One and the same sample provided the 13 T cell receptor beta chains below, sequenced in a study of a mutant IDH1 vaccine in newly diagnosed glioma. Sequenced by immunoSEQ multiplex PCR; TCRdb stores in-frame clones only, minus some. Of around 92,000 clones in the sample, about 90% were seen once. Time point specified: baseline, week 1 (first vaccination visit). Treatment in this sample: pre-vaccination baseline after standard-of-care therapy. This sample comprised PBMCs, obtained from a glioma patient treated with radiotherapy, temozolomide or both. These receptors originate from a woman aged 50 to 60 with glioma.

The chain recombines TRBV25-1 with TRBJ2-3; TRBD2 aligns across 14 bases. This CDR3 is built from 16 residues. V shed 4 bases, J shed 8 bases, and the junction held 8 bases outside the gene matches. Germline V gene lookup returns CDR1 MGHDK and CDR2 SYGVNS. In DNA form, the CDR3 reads TGTGCCAGCAGTGCGCCCGGGACTAGCGGGAGCGGTACGCAGTATTTT. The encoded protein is CASSAPGTSGSGTQYF. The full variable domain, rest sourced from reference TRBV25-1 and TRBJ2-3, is EADIYQTPRYLVIGTGKKITLECSQTMGHDKMYWYQQDPGMELHLIHYSYGVNSTEKGDLSSESTVSRIRTEHFPLTLESARPSHTSQYLCASSAPGTSGSGTQYFGPGTRLTVL.

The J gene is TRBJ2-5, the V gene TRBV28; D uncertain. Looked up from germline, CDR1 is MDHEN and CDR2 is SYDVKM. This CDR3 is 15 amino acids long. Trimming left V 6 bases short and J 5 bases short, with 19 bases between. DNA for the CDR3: TGTGCCAGCAGAAAGCTCCGGGTTTTGCGGGAGACCCAGTACTTC. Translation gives CASRKLRVLRETQYF.

CDR3 sequence (DNA): TGTGCCAGCAGTTTGTCTAGCGGGGACTCCTACGAGCAGTACTTC. This encodes CASSLSSGDSYEQYF. The V gene is TRBV27, the J gene TRBJ2-5; 9 bases are a match to TRBD2. The J call is in doubt because the DNA end fits TRBJ2-7 better. Germline values: CDR1 MNHEY, CDR2 SMNVEV (reference sequence). The CDR3 runs to 15 residues.

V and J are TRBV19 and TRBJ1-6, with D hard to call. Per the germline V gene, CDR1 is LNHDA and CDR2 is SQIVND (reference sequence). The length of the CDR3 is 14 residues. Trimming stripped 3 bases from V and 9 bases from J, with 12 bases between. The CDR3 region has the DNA TGTGCCAGTAGTATCGGGGTTCGTGTTTCACCCCTCCACTTT. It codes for CASSIGVRVSPLHF.

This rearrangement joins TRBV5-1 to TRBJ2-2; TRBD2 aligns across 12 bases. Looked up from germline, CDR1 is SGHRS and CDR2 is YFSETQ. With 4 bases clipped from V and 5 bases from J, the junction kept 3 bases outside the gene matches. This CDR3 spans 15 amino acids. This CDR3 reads CASSGGTSGTGELFF. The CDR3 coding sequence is TGCGCCAGCAGCGGCGGGACTAGCGGGACCGGGGAGCTGTTTTTT.

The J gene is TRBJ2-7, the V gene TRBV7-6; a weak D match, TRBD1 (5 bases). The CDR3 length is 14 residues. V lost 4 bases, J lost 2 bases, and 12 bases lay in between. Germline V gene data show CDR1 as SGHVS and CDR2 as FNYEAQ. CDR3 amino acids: CASSSQGLTYEQYF. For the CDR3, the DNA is TGTGCCAGCAGCTCGCAGGGTCTCACCTACGAGCAGTACTTC.

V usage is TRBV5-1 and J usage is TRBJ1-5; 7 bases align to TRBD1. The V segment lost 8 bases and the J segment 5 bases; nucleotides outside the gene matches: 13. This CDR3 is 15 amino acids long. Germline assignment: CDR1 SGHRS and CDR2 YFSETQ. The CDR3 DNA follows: TGCGCCAGTACTGTGACAGGGTTTTTAGATCAGCCCCAGCATTTT. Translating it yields CASTVTGFLDQPQHF.

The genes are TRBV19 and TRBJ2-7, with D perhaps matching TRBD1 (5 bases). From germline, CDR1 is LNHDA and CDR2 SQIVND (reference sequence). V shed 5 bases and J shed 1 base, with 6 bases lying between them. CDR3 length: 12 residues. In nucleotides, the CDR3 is TGTGCCAGTAGTCCAGGGTCCTACGAGCAGTACTTC. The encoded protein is CASSPGSYEQYF.

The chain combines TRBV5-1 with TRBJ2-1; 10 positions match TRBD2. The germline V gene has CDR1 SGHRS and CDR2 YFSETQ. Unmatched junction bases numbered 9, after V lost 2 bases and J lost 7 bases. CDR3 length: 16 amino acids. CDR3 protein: CASSFSSGGALNEQFF. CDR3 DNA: TGCGCCAGCAGCTTTAGCAGCGGGGGGGCCCTTAATGAGCAGTTCTTC.

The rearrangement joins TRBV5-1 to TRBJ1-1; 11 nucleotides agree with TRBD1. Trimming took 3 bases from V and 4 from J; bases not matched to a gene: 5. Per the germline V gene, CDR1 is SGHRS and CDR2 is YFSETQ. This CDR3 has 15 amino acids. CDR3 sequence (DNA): TGCGCCAGCAGCTCATGGGGACAGGGGGGCACTGAAGCTTTCTTT. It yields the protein CASSSWGQGGTEAFF.

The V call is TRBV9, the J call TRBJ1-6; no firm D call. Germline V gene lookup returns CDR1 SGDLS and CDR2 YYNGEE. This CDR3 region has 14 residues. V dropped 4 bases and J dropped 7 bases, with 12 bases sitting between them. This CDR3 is CASSKGRGNSPLHF. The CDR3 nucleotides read TGTGCCAGCAGCAAAGGTCGCGGGAATTCACCCCTCCACTTT.

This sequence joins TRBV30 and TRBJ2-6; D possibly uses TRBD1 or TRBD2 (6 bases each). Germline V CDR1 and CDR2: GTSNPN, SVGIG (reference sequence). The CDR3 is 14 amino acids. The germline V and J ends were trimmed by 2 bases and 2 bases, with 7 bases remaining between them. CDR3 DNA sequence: TGTGCCTGGAGTAGGGGGGCTGGGGCCAACGTCCTGACTTTC. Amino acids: CAWSRGAGANVLTF.

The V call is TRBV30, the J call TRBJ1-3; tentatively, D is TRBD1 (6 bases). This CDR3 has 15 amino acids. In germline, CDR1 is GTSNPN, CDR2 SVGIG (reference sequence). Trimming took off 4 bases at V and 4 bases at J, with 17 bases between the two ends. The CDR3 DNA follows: TGTGCCTGGACCGGACAGACCGCTGGGGGAAACACCATATATTTT. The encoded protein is CAWTGQTAGGNTIYF. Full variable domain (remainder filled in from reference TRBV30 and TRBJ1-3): SQTIHQWPATLVQPVGSPLSLECTVEGTSNPNLYWYRQAAGRGLQLLFYSVGIGQISSEVPQNLSASRPQDRQFILSSKKLLLSDSGFYLCAWTGQTAGGNTIYFGEGSWLTVV.